Following are 5 T cell receptor beta chains from one sample sequenced in a study of T cell responses to AZD1222 COVID-19 vaccine. Sequencing used immunoSEQ multiplex PCR; TCRdb keeps in-frame clones, though not all of them. This repertoire shows about 180,000 clones, around nine tenths found once; its top ten account for 0.49%. The input for sequencing was peripheral blood, taken on day 0 of AZD1222 vaccination. Receptor source: an adult in good health.

V is TRBV9 and J is TRBJ1-4; 7 bases map to TRBD1. Per the germline V gene, CDR1 is SGDLS and CDR2 is YYNGEE. CDR3 length equals 15 residues. Germline trimming cut 4 bases from V and 8 bases from J; bases unmatched to any gene: 11. CDR3 coding DNA: TGTGCCAGCAGCCTGGCGACAGGGTGGAACGAAAAACTGTTTTTT. Encoded protein: CASSLATGWNEKLFF.

About this clone itself: A junction boundary mismatches the germline segment, possibly from a read error. V gene TRBV7-8 combines with J gene TRBJ1-1; D is unresolved. The germline CDR1 and CDR2 sequences are SGHVS and FQNEAQ. This CDR3 comprises 12 residues. This CDR3 is CASSPLADRGPF. For the CDR3, the DNA is TGTGCCAGCAGTCCCTTGGCGGACCGCGGACCCTTT.

This chain joins TRBV3-1 (or the pseudogene TRBV3-2) and TRBJ2-1, with 14 positions matching TRBD2. The germline V gene encodes CDR1 LGHDT and CDR2 YNNKEL (reference sequence). Trimming at V came to 4 bases and at J to 9 bases, leaving 11 bases not matched to a gene. This CDR3 has 17 residues. CDR3: CASSLPGLAGVKGEQFF. In DNA form, the CDR3 reads TGTGCCAGCAGCCTTCCGGGACTAGCGGGGGTCAAAGGTGAGCAGTTCTTC.

This rearrangement joins TRBV9 to TRBJ1-1; weak D call: TRBD1 (5 bases). The CDR3 is 16 amino acids. Germline assignment: CDR1 SGDLS and CDR2 YYNGEE. Deletions cut 3 bases from V and 5 bases from J, with 20 bases between. The CDR3 region has the DNA TGTGCCAGCAGCGCCGTACGCAGGGTAAGAAATACTGAAGCTTTCTTT. Residues: CASSAVRRVRNTEAFF.

This chain links TRBV27 with TRBJ1-5; unclear D gene. The CDR3 contains 12 residues. V lost 6 bases to trimming and J lost 6 bases, with 9 bases between them. The germline gives CDR1 MNHEY, CDR2 SMNVEV (reference sequence). This CDR3 is CASSLLGQPQHF. For the CDR3, the DNA is TGTGCCAGCAGCCTCCTTGGTCAGCCCCAGCATTTT.